This T cell receptor (beta chain) is drawn from a study of long-term antiretroviral therapy in people with HIV. In the study overall: The study's earliest collections predate the 2015 immediate-ART recommendation by about a decade.

The assay, immunoSEQ v3.0, was run at survey level. The method was immunoSEQ multiplex PCR; TCRdb's version includes in-frame clones alone and lacks a portion of them. The repertoire has tens of thousands of clones, approximately 93% of them found once; the top ten carry around 6.4%. V was cut by 1 base and J by 7 bases, with 14 bases left in between. CDR1 is LNHNV and CDR2 is YYDKDF in the germline V gene (reference sequence). The CDR3 length is 15 residues. The chain links TRBV15 to TRBJ1-5, with no clear D. The specimen comprised unsorted PBMCs, sampled 6.5 years after starting antiretroviral therapy. This receptor was identified in a woman in her 40s with HIV. The CDR3 nucleotides are TGTGCCACCAGCAGAGGTCAAATAGGCCAGCAGCCCCAGCATTTT. This gives the protein CATSRGQIGQQPQHF.